The clone carrying this T cell receptor (beta chain) has ten or more counts. Its antigen is as yet unknown. The sample belongs to a study of T cells in Graves' hyperthyroidism and ophthalmopathy. The diagnostic basis comprised clinical symptoms, serum thyroxine and TRAb, thyroid ultrasound and orbital computed tomography. Drawn at first hyperthyroidism diagnosis, the blood sample preceded any ophthalmopathy symptoms. Amplification targeted TCR beta CDR3 regions from RNA transcripts. RT-PCR in the first round (using the HTBI primer set) targeted the TCR CDR3. TCRdb re-analysed the multiplex PCR reads in MiXCR, keeping a single row per CDR3 protein. The sample includes fewer than 400,000 distinct CDR3 sequences, around 14% of them seen just once. This CDR3 contains 14 residues. Trimming removed 3 bases from V and 2 bases from J, with 11 bases in between. Germline CDR1 MDHEN, CDR2 SYDVKM. Whole-study results and caveats: Blood held most thyroid clonotypes expanded above 0.001 frequency.

The sample consisted of blood. The source is a woman between 18 and 30 years old with Graves' hyperthyroidism that later progressed to Graves' ophthalmopathy. The rearrangement links TRBV28 to TRBJ2-7, with D unclear. The DNA for the CDR3 is TGTGCCAGCAGTTTGCACGCGTACCCCTACGAGCAGTACTTC. Its protein is CASSLHAYPYEQYF.